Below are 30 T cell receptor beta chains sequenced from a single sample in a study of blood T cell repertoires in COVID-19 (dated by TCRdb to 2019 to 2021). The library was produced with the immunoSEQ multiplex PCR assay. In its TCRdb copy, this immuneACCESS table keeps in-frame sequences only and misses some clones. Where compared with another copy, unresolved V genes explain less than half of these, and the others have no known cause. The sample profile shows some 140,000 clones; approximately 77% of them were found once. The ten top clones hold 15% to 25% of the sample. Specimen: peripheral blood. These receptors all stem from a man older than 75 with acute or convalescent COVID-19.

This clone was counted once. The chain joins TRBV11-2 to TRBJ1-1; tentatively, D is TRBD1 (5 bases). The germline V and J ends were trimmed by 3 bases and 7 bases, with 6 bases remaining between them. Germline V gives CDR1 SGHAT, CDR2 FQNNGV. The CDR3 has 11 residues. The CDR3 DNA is TGTGCCAGCAGCTTCGACAGTGAAGCTTTCTTT. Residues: CASSFDSEAFF.

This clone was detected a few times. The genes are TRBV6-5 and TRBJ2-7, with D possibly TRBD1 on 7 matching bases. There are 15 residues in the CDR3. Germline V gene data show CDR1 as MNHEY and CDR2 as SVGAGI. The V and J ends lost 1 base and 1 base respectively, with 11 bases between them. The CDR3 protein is CASSYFQGGSYEQYF. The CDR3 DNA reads TGTGCCAGCAGTTACTTCCAGGGGGGTTCCTACGAGCAGTACTTC.

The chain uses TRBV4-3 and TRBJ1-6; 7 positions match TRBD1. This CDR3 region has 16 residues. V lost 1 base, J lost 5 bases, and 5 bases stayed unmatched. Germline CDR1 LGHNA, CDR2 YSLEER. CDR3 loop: CASSQVGGANNSPLHF. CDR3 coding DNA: TGCGCCAGCAGCCAAGTAGGGGGCGCAAATAATTCACCCCTCCACTTT.

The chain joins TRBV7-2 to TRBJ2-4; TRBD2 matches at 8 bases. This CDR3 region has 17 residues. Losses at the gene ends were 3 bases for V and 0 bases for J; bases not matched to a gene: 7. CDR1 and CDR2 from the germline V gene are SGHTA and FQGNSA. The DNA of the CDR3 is TGTGCCAGCAGCTTGAGAGGACTAGCCTTAGCCAAAAACATTCAGTACTTC. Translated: CASSLRGLALAKNIQYF.

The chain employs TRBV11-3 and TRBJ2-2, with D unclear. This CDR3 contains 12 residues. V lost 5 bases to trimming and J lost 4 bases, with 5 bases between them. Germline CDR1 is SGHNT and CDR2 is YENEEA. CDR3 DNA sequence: TGTGCCAGCAGCCTCGGCACCGGGGAGCTGTTTTTT. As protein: CASSLGTGELFF.

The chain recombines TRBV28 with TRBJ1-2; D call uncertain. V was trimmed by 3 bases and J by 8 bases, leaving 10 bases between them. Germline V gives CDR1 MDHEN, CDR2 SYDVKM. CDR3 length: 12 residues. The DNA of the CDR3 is TGTGCCAGCAGTTTTACCAGTATAGGCTACACCTTC. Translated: CASSFTSIGYTF.

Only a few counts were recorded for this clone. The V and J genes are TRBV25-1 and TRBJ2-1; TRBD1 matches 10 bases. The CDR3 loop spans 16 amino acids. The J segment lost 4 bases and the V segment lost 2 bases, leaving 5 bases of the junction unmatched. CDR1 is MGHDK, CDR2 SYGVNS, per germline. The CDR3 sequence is CASSEVEDRGYNEQFF. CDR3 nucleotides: TGTGCCAGCAGTGAAGTGGAGGACAGGGGGTACAATGAGCAGTTCTTC.

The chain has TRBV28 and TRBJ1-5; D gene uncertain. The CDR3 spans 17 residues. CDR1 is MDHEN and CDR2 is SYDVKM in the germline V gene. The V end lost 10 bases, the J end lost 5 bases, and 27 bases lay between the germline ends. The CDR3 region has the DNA TGTGCCACCATCCCTCTTCCCCCCGACGGGTTGTATCAGCCCCAGCATTTT. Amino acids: CATIPLPPDGLYQPQHF. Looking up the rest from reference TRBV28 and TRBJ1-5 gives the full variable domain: DVKVTQSSRYLVKRTGEKVFLECVQDMDHENMFWYRQDPGLGLRLIYFSYDVKMKEKGDIPEGYSVSREKKERFSLILESASTNQTSMYLCATIPLPPDGLYQPQHFGDGTRLSIL.

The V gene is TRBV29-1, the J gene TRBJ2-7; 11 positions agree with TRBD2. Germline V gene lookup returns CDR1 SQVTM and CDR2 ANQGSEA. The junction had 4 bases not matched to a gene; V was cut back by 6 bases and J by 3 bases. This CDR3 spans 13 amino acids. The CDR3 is CSVGTSGYYEQYF. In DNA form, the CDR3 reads TGCAGCGTGGGGACTAGCGGTTACTACGAGCAGTACTTC.

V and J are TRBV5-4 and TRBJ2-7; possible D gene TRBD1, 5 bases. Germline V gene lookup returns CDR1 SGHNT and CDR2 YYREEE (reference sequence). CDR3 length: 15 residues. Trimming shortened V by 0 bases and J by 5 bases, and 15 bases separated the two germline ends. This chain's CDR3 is CASSLVPTAVNEQYF. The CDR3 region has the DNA TGTGCCAGCAGCTTGGTTCCGACAGCCGTAAACGAGCAGTACTTC.

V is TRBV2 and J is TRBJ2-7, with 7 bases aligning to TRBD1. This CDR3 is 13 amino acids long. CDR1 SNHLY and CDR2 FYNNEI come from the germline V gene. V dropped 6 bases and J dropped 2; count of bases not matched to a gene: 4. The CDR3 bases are TGTGCCAGCAGATCGACAGGGACCTACGAGCAGTACTTC. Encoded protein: CASRSTGTYEQYF. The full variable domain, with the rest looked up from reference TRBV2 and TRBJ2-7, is EPEVTQTPSHQVTQMGQEVILRCVPISNHLYFYWYRQILGQKVEFLVSFYNNEISEKSEIFDDQFSVERPDGSNFTLKIRSTKLEDSAMYFCASRSTGTYEQYFGPGTRLTVT.

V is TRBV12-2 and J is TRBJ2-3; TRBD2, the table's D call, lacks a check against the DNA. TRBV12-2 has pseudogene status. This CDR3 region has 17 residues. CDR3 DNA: TGTGCAAGTCGCTTAGCGTTGCGGGGGCCCTGCACAGATACGCAGTATTTT. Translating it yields CASRLALRGPCTDTQYF.

In DNA form, the CDR3 reads TGTGCCAGCAGCTTGTCTGCTAGCGGGGGAAGCTATTACAATGAGCAGTTCTTC. This codes for CASSLSASGGSYYNEQFF. The V call is TRBV5-6, the J call TRBJ2-1; 10 positions match TRBD2. The CDR3 covers 18 residues. Losses at the gene ends were 1 base for V and 4 bases for J; bases not matched to a gene: 11. Germline V lookup: CDR1 SGHDT, CDR2 YYEEEE.

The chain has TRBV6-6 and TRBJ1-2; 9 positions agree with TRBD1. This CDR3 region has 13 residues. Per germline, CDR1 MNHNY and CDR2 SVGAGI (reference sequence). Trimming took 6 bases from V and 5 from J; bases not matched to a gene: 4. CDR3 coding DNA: TGTGCCAGCAGCCGGGACAGGGCGTATGGCTACACCTTC. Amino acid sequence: CASSRDRAYGYTF.

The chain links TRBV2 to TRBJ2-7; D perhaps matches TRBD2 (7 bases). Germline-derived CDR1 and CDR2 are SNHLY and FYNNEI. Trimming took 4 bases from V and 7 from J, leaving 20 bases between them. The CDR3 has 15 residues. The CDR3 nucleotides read TGTGCCAGCAGTGGTTTAGGGGGGGGTACGGTGGAGCAGTACTTC. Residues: CASSGLGGGTVEQYF.

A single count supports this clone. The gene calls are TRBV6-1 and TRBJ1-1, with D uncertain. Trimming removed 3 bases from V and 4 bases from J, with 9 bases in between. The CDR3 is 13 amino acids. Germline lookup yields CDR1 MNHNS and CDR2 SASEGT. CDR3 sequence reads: CASSESWSTEAFF. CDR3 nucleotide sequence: TGTGCCAGCAGTGAGTCCTGGAGCACTGAAGCTTTCTTT.

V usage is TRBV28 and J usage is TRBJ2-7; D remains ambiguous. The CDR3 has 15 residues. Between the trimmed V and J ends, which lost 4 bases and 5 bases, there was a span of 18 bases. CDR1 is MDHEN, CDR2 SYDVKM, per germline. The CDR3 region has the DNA TGTGCCAGCAGTTCCTACCGGGTCCCACCCCACGAGCAGTACTTC. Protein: CASSSYRVPPHEQYF.

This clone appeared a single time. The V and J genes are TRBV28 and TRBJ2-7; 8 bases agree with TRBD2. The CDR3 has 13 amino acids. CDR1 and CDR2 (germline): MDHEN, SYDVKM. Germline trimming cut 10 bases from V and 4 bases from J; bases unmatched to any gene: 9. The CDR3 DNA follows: TGTGCCACCACGGGGGGGGGCCGATACGAGCAGTACTTC. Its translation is CATTGGGRYEQYF. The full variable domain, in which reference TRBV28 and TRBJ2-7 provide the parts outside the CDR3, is DVKVTQSSRYLVKRTGEKVFLECVQDMDHENMFWYRQDPGLGLRLIYFSYDVKMKEKGDIPEGYSVSREKKERFSLILESASTNQTSMYLCATTGGGRYEQYFGPGTRLTVT.

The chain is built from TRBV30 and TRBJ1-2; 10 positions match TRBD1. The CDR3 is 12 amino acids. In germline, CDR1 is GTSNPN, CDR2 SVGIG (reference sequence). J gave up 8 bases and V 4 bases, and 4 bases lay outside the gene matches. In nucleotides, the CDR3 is TGTGCCTGGACAGGGACAGGGGTCGGCTACACCTTC. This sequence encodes CAWTGTGVGYTF.

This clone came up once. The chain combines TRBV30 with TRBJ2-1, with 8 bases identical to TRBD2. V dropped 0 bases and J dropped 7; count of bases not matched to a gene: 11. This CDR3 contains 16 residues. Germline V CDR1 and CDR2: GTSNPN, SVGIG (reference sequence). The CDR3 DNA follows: TGTGCCTGGAGTGTAAAGGGATTAGCGGGGTGGAATGAGCAGTTCTTC. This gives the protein CAWSVKGLAGWNEQFF.

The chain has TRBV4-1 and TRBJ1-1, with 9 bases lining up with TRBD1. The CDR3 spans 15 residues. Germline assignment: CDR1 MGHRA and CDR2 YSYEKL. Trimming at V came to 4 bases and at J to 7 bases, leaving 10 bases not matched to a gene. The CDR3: CASSLGTGSGSEAFF. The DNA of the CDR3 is TGCGCCAGCAGCCTGGGGACAGGGTCTGGGAGTGAAGCTTTCTTT.

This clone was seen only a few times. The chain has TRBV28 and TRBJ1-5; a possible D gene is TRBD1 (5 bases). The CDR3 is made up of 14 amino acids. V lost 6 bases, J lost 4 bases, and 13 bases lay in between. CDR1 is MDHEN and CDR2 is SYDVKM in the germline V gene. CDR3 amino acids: CASRWGPLNQPQHF. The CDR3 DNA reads TGTGCCAGCAGGTGGGGCCCGTTAAATCAGCCCCAGCATTTT.

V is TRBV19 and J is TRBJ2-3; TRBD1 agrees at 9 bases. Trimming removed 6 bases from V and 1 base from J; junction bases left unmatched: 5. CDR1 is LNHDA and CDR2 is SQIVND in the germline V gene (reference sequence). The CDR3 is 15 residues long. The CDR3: CASSRTGVGTDTQYF. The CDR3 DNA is TGTGCCAGTAGCAGGACAGGGGTTGGCACAGATACGCAGTATTTT.

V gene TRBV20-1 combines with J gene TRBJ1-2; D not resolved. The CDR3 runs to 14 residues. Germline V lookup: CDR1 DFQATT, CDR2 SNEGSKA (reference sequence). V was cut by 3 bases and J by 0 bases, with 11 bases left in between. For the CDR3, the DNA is TGCAGTGCTAGTACCGGGTCCTCTAACTATGGCTACACCTTC. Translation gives CSASTGSSNYGYTF.

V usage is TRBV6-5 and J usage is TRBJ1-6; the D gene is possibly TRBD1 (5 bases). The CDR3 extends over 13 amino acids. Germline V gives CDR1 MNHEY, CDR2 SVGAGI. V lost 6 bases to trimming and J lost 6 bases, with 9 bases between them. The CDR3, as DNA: TGTGCCAGCAGGGACATCCCTAATTCACCCCTCCACTTT. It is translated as CASRDIPNSPLHF.

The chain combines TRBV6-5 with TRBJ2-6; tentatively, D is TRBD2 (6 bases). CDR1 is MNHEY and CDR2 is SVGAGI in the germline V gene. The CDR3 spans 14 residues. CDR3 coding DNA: TGTGCTGCACGCGGGGCAGGTGGGGCCAACGTCCTGACTTTC. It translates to CAARGAGGANVLTF.

The CDR3 loop reads CASNQQEGTDTQYF. Here the CDR3 DNA reads TGTGCCAGCAATCAACAGGAGGGGACAGATACGCAGTATTTT. This chain uses TRBV6-5 with TRBJ2-3; a weak D match, TRBD2 (6 bases). This CDR3 has 14 residues. The ends were cut back, 7 bases at V and 3 bases at J, with 14 bases in the middle. Germline loops: CDR1 MNHEY, CDR2 SVGAGI.

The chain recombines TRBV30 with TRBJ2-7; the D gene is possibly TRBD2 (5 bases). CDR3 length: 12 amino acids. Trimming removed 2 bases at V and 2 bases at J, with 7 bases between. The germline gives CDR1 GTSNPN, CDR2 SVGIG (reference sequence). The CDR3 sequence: CAWSYGTYEQYF. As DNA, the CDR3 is TGTGCCTGGAGTTACGGGACCTACGAGCAGTACTTC.

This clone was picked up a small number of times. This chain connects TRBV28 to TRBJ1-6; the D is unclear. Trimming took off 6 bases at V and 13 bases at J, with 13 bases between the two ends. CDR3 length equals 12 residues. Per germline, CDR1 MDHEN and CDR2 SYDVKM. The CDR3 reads CASSLPFAPLHF. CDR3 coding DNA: TGTGCCAGCAGCCTCCCATTTGCGCCCCTCCACTTT.

The chain's CDR3 is CASSFTPQTGSSGNTIYF. The CDR3 nucleotides are TGTGCCAGCAGTTTCACCCCACAGACAGGGAGCTCTGGAAACACCATATATTTT. The genes are TRBV28 and TRBJ1-3; the match to TRBD1 covers 7 bases. Germline V CDR1 and CDR2: MDHEN, SYDVKM. Trimming removed 3 bases from V and 0 bases from J; junction bases left unmatched: 11. The length of the CDR3 is 18 residues. The variable domain in full, with the rest retrieved from reference TRBV28 and TRBJ1-3, is DVKVTQSSRYLVKRTGEKVFLECVQDMDHENMFWYRQDPGLGLRLIYFSYDVKMKEKGDIPEGYSVSREKKERFSLILESASTNQTSMYLCASSFTPQTGSSGNTIYFGEGSWLTVV.